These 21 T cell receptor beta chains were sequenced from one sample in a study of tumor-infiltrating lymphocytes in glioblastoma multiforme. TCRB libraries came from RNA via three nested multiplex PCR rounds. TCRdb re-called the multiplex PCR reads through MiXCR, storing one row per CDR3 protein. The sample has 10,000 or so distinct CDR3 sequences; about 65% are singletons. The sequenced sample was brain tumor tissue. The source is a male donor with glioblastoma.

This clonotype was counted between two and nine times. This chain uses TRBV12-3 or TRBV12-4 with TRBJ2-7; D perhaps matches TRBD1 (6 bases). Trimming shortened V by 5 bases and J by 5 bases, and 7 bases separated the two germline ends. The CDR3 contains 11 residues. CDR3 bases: TGTGCCAGCAGTCCAGGGGACGAGCAGTACTTC. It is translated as CASSPGDEQYF.

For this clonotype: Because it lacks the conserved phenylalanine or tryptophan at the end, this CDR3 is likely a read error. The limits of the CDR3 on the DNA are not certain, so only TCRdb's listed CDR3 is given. The CDR3 loop is CASSVTGAYTEASI. V is TRBV28 and J is TRBJ1-1; TRBD1, as called in the table, went unchecked against the DNA. The CDR3 length is 14 residues, termini included. CDR1 is MDHEN and CDR2 is SYDVKM in the germline V gene.

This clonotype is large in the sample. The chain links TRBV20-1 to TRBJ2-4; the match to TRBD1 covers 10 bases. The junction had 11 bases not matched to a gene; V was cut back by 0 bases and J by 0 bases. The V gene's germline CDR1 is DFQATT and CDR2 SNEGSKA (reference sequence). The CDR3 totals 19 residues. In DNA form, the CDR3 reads TGCAGTGCTAGAGACCCGGACAGGGGGATTCGGAAAGCCAAAAACATTCAGTACTTC. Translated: CSARDPDRGIRKAKNIQYF.

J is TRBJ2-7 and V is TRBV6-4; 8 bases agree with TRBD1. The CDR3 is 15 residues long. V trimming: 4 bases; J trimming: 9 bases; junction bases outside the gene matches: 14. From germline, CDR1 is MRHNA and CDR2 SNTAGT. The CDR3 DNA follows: TGTGCCAGCAGTGGCTGTGAGACAGGGGTCCGCGCGCAGTACTTC. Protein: CASSGCETGVRAQYF.

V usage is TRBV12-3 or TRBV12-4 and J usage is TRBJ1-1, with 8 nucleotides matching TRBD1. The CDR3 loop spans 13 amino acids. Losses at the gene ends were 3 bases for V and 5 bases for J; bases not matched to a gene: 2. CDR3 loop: CASSFQGATEAFF. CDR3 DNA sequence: TGTGCCAGCAGTTTTCAGGGGGCAACTGAAGCTTTCTTT.

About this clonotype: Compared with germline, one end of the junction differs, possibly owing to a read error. The CDR3 bases are TGTGCCAACAGCCAAGAGAATAAGGTCAGGGAGCTGTTTTTT. This translates into CANSQENKVRELFF. The chain carries TRBV4-2 and TRBJ2-2, with unresolved D. This CDR3 is 14 amino acids long. Per the germline V gene, CDR1 is LGHNA and CDR2 is YNFKEQ.

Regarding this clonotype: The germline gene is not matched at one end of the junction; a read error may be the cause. CDR3 region: CASRQRPGIGANVLTF. CDR3 nucleotides: TGCGCCAGCCGCCAAAGGCCCGGGATAGGGGCCAACGTCCTGACCTTC. The chain combines TRBV4-1 with TRBJ2-6; D is possibly TRBD1 or TRBD2 (5 bases each). CDR1 and CDR2 (germline): MGHRA, YSYEKL. CDR3 length: 16 amino acids.

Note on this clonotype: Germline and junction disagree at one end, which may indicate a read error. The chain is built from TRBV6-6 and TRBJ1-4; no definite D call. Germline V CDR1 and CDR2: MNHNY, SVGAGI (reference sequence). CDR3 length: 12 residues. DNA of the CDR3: TGTGCCAGCAGTTACGCGGAAGAAAAGCTGTTTTTT. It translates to CASSYAEEKLFF.

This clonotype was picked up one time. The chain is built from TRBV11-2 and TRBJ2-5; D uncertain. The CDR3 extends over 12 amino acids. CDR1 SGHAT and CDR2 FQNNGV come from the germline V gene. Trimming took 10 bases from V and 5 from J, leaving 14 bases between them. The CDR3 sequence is CAIKIGYETQYF. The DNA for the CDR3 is TGTGCCATTAAGATCGGCTACGAGACCCAGTACTTC. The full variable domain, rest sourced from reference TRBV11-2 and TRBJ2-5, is EAGVAQSPRYKIIEKRQSVAFWCNPISGHATLYWYQQILGQGPKLLIQFQNNGVVDDSQLPKDRFSAERLKGVDSTLKIQPAKLEDSAVYLCAIKIGYETQYFGPGTRLLVL.

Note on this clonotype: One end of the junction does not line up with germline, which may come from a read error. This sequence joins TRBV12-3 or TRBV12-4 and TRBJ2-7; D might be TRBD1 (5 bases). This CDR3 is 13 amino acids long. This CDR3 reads CASSLGKGNEEYF. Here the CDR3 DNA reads TGTGCCAGCAGTTTAGGGAAGGGGAACGAGGAGTACTTC.

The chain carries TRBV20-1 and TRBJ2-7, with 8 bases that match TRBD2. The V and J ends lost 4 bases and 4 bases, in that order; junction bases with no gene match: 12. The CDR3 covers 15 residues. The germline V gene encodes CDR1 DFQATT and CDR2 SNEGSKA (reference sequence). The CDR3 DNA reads TGCAGTGCTATACCTGCAGCGGGAGTGAGGTACGAGCAGTACTTC. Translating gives CSAIPAAGVRYEQYF.

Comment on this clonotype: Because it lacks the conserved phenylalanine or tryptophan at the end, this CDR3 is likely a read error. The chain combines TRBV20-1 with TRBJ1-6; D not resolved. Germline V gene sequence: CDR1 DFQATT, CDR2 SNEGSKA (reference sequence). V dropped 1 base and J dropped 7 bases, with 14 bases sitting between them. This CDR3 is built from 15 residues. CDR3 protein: CSARGLGSANSPLHL. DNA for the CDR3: TGCAGTGCTAGAGGGCTGGGTTCCGCGAATTCACCCCTCCACCTT.

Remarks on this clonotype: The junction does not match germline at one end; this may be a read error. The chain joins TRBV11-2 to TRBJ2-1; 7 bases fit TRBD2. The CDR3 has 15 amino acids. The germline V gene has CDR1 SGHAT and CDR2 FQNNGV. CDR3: CANSLAGSSYIVQFF. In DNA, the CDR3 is TGTGCCAACAGCTTAGCGGGTAGCTCCTACATTGTGCAGTTCTTC.

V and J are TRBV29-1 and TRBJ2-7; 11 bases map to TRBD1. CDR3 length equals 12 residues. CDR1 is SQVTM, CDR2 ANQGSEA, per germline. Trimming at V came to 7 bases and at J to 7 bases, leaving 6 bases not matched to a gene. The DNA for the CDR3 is TGCAGCGCCCGGACAGGGGGCTTGGAGCAGTACTTC. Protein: CSARTGGLEQYF.

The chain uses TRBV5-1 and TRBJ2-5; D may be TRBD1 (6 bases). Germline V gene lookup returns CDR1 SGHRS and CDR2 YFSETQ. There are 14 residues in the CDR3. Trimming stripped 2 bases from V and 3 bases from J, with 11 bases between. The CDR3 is CASSFQGSEETQYF. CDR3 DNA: TGCGCCAGCAGCTTCCAGGGGTCCGAAGAGACCCAGTACTTC.

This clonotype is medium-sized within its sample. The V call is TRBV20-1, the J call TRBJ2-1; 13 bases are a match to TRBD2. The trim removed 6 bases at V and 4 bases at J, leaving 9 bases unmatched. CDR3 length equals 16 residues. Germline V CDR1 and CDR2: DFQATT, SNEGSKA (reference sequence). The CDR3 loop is CSAQTSGRATYNEQFF. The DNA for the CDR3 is TGCAGTGCGCAAACTAGCGGGAGGGCCACGTACAATGAGCAGTTCTTC.

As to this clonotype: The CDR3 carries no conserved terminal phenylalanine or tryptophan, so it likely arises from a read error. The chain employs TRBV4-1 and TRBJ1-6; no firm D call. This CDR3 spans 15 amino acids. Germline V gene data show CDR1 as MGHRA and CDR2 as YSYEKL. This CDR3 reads CASQNLASGDSHLHY. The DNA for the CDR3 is TGCGCCAGCCAAAACCTGGCATCTGGGGATTCACACCTCCACTAT.

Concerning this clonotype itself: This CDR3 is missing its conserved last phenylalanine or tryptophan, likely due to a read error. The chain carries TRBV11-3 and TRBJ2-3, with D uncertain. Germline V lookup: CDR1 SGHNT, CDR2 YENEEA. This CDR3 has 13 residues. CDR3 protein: CGSSLRSTDTQYL. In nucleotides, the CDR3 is TGTGGCAGCAGCTTAAGAAGCACAGATACACAGTATTTG.

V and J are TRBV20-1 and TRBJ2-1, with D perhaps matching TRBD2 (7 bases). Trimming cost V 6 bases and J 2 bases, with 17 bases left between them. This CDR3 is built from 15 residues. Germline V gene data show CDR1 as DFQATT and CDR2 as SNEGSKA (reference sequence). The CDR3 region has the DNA TGCAGTGCCCAAAGACCGGGGGGCCCCTACAATGAGCAGTTCTTC. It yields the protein CSAQRPGGPYNEQFF.

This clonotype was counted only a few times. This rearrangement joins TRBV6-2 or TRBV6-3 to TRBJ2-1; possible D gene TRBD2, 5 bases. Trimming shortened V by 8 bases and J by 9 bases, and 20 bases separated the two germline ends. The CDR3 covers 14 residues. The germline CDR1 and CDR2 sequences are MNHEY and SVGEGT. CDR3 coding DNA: TGTGCCAGCTTTGTCGGGGAGAGTTCTTCTGAGCAGTTCTTC. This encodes CASFVGESSSEQFF.

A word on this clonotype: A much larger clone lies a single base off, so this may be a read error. CDR3 in DNA: TGTGCCAGCAGTGCAGGAGACAGGGGGCTAAAGACCCAGTACTTC. Translated: CASSAGDRGLKTQYF. This chain connects TRBV2 to TRBJ2-5; TRBD1 matches at 10 bases. Germline V lookup: CDR1 SNHLY, CDR2 FYNNEI. The CDR3 spans 15 residues. With 4 bases clipped from V and 6 bases from J, the junction kept 8 bases outside the gene matches. Supplemented by reference TRBV2 and TRBJ2-5, the full variable domain reads EPEVTQTPSHQVTQMGQEVILRCVPISNHLYFYWYRQILGQKVEFLVSFYNNEISEKSEIFDDQFSVERPDGSNFTLKIRSTKLEDSAMYFCASSAGDRGLKTQYFGPGTRLLVL.